Following are 9 T cell receptor beta chains from one sample sequenced in a study of PD-1 blockade in classical Hodgkin lymphoma. Clones were sequenced by immunoSEQ multiplex PCR, and TCRdb holds only the in-frame ones, with some missing. Of about 99,000 clones in the sample, roughly 79% are singletons; the top ten hold 16%. Every patient had relapsed following autologous stem cell transplantation, and cohorts differed in brentuximab vedotin exposure. Sequenced here: peripheral blood mononuclear cells (PBMCs), sampled before the second cycle of nivolumab. These receptors were collected from a human donor with classical Hodgkin lymphoma.

J is TRBJ2-3 and V is TRBV19; TRBD2 aligns across 8 bases. Germline values: CDR1 LNHDA, CDR2 SQIVND (reference sequence). J gave up 0 bases and V 3 bases, and 5 bases lay outside the gene matches. The CDR3 sequence is 16 residues long. CDR3 bases: TGTGCCAGTAGTATTATGGCTAGCGGGAGCACAGATACGCAGTATTTT. This codes for CASSIMASGSTDTQYF.

For this clone: Other nucleotide sequences from this sample produce the same CDR3. The chain has TRBV14 and TRBJ2-7; D not resolved. V lost 4 bases, J lost 1 base, and 5 bases lay in between. CDR1 is SGHDN and CDR2 is FVKESK in the germline V gene. CDR3 length equals 12 residues. The CDR3: CASSPNSYEQYF. For the CDR3, the DNA is TGTGCCAGCAGCCCTAATTCCTACGAGCAGTACTTC.

This clone was counted a few times. This sequence joins TRBV27 and TRBJ2-1; D is tentatively TRBD1 or TRBD2 (5 bases each). In germline, CDR1 is MNHEY, CDR2 SMNVEV (reference sequence). With 10 bases removed from V and 7 bases from J, the gap between germline ends came to 17 bases. This CDR3 is built from 13 residues. CDR3 nucleotides: TGTGCCACCACCGGGGCCACACGGAATGAGCAGTTCTTC. Encoded protein: CATTGATRNEQFF.

The V and J genes are TRBV18 and TRBJ1-4, with 7 positions matching TRBD1. V lost 4 bases and J lost 3; bases outside the gene matches: 2. This CDR3 spans 14 amino acids. Germline assignment: CDR1 KGHSH and CDR2 LQKENI. The CDR3 spells CASSQGTANEKLFF. The CDR3 DNA reads TGTGCCAGCTCACAGGGGACAGCTAATGAAAAACTGTTTTTT.

This chain joins TRBV5-6 and TRBJ2-3; 11 bases line up with TRBD2. J gave up 4 bases and V 2 bases, and 6 bases lay outside the gene matches. The CDR3 is 16 residues long. Germline V gene lookup returns CDR1 SGHDT and CDR2 YYEEEE. The CDR3 here is CASSFSGRASSDTQYF. In DNA, the CDR3 is TGTGCCAGCAGCTTTAGCGGGAGGGCATCCTCAGATACGCAGTATTTT.

The chain has TRBV28 and TRBJ2-1, with D tentatively TRBD1 or TRBD2 (5 bases each). CDR1 is MDHEN and CDR2 is SYDVKM in the germline V gene. This CDR3 has 16 amino acids. V dropped 6 bases and J dropped 8 bases, with 23 bases sitting between them. The CDR3 DNA follows: TGTGCCAGCAGCCTACCATCAGGGACCCGTGGGGATGAGCAGTTCTTC. It is translated as CASSLPSGTRGDEQFF.

V gene TRBV7-8 combines with J gene TRBJ1-1, with D maybe TRBD1 (6 bases). With 5 bases removed from V and 4 bases from J, the gap between germline ends came to 17 bases. The CDR3 runs to 15 residues. CDR1 and CDR2 (germline): SGHVS, FQNEAQ. The CDR3 protein is CASSPQGRGGTEAFF. The CDR3 DNA sequence: TGTGCCAGCAGCCCTCAGGGGAGAGGAGGCACTGAAGCTTTCTTT. The full variable domain, with the rest looked up from reference TRBV7-8 and TRBJ1-1, is GAGVSQSPRYKVAKRGQDVALRCDPISGHVSLFWYQQALGQGPEFLTYFQNEAQLDKSGLPSDRFFAERPEGSVSTLKIQRTQQEDSAVYLCASSPQGRGGTEAFFGQGTRLTVV.

The gene calls are TRBV4-1 and TRBJ2-3; D is unresolved. The germline CDR1 and CDR2 sequences are MGHRA and YSYEKL. CDR3 length: 15 residues. V shed 0 bases and J shed 4 bases, with 11 bases lying between them. The CDR3 DNA sequence: TGCGCCAGCAGCCAAGAGACCTCATTCGCAGATACGCAGTATTTT. Amino acid sequence: CASSQETSFADTQYF.

This chain links TRBV15 with TRBJ2-1; no clear D gene. The CDR3 is 15 amino acids. Germline V gene sequence: CDR1 LNHNV, CDR2 YYDKDF (reference sequence). Trimming stripped 3 bases from V and 0 bases from J, with 9 bases between. The CDR3, as DNA: TGTGCCACCAGCAGGGATCCGAGCTCCTACAATGAGCAGTTCTTC. It is translated as CATSRDPSSYNEQFF.